This TCR beta chain comes out of a study of OX40 agonist ivuxolimab in advanced cancers. At the level of the study: The patients got ivuxolimab, which is an agonistic anti-OX40 (CD134) antibody. It was permissible to have had prior anti-PD-1, anti-PD-L1 or anti-CTLA-4 therapy, and about 40% had some.

Autoimmune disease history or systemic immunosuppression meant exclusion. Sequenced by immunoSEQ multiplex PCR; TCRdb stores in-frame clones only, minus some. Of approximately 70,000 clones listed, roughly 82% are singletons. V lost 5 bases and J lost 2, with 15 bases in between. Germline V CDR1 and CDR2: SGHAT, FQNNGV. This CDR3 spans 16 amino acids. The sample consisted of CD4+ or CD8+ T cells sorted from blood, taken in a trial of the OX40 agonist ivuxolimab. The rearrangement joins TRBV11-2 to TRBJ2-2; D possibly corresponds to TRBD2 (5 bases). The receptor comes from an adult with an advanced solid tumor such as melanoma, head and neck, liver or kidney cancer. Here the CDR3 reads CASSHPLGVNTGELFF. CDR3 in DNA: TGTGCCAGCAGCCATCCCCTCGGGGTTAACACCGGGGAGCTGTTTTTT.